Below are 5 T cell receptor beta chains sequenced from a single sample in a study of T cells expressing NK-cell markers. TCRdb reanalyzed the 5' RACE reads, giving one entry per CDR3 protein sequence and no DNA. The specimen's table records about 180,000 distinct CDR3 sequences. The specimen was blood T cells: a sorted CD56 or NKG2C T cell subset, CD4+ or CD8+ T cells, or bulk PBMC T cells (not recorded which). These receptor sequences come from a man aged 18-75 years in good health.

This chain connects TRBV7-8 to TRBJ2-7. The germline V gene has CDR1 SGHVS and CDR2 FQNEAQ. The CDR3 has 16 amino acids. The CDR3 sequence is CASSLFNRAVDSEQYF. The whole variable domain, filled in from reference TRBV7-8 and TRBJ2-7, reads GAGVSQSPRYKVAKRGQDVALRCDPISGHVSLFWYQQALGQGPEFLTYFQNEAQLDKSGLPSDRFFAERPEGSVSTLKIQRTQQEDSAVYLCASSLFNRAVDSEQYFGPGTRLTVT.

The CDR3 loop reads CASSAGYSGNTIYF. This chain connects TRBV27 to TRBJ1-3; no DNA is available, so the TRBD1 call from TCRdb remains unchecked. The CDR3 extends over 14 amino acids. Germline CDR1 is MNHEY and CDR2 is SMNVEV (reference sequence).

The chain links TRBV20-1 to TRBJ2-7; TCRdb designates TRBD1, a call that cannot be tested without DNA. The germline CDR1 and CDR2 sequences are DFQATT and SNEGSKA (reference sequence). CDR3 length: 16 residues. The CDR3 loop reads CSARSPPGGVIYEQYF.

This chain joins TRBV27 and TRBJ1-5. The CDR3 totals 16 residues. Germline V CDR1 and CDR2: MNHEY, SMNVEV (reference sequence). CDR3 protein: CASSLVSGISNQPQHF.

The chain carries TRBV4-2 and TRBJ1-1. Germline loops: CDR1 LGHNA, CDR2 YNFKEQ. This CDR3 has 17 amino acids. CDR3 in amino acids: CASSQEEGLGGRTEAFF.